Shown below are 14 T cell receptor beta chains from a single sample sequenced in a study of blood T cells in healthy people across ages. A second PCR, run for roughly 7 to 11 cycles, used a sample-barcoded 5' primer plus a J-beta primer mix. TCRdb ran MiXCR on the 5' RACE reads and lists one entry per CDR3 protein. The sample records over 1,500,000 distinct CDR3 sequences, around 42% being singletons. The sequenced material came from blood. Every receptor here comes from a human donor in good health.

The chain joins TRBV3-1 to TRBJ1-1, with D hard to call. The CDR3 runs 14 residues. Germline-derived CDR1 and CDR2 are LGHDT and YNNKEL (reference sequence). Deletions cut 4 bases from V and 5 bases from J, with 14 bases between. CDR3 region: CASSRSEGATEAFF. Written as DNA, the CDR3 is TGTGCCAGCAGCCGATCTGAAGGCGCGACTGAAGCTTTCTTT.

This clonotype turned up a few times. The chain couples TRBV7-9 to TRBJ2-7; TRBD2 might be the D (6 bases). Germline V CDR1 and CDR2: SEHNR, FQNEAQ (reference sequence). The CDR3 is 16 residues long. Trimming stripped 5 bases from V and 4 bases from J, with 21 bases between. The CDR3 loop is CASSPGGGSGGYEQYF. In DNA form, the CDR3 reads TGTGCCAGCAGCCCCGGTGGGGGGTCCGGAGGGTACGAGCAGTACTTC.

This clonotype occurred a few times. V and J are TRBV3-1 and TRBJ1-5; D remains unclear. This CDR3 spans 13 amino acids. The germline V and J ends were trimmed by 0 bases and 7 bases, with 7 bases remaining between them. Per the germline V gene, CDR1 is LGHDT and CDR2 is YNNKEL (reference sequence). The CDR3 loop reads CASSQDKDQPQHF. The DNA for the CDR3 is TGTGCCAGCAGCCAAGATAAGGACCAGCCCCAGCATTTT.

This clonotype came up many times. This chain joins TRBV10-3 and TRBJ2-7; TRBD2 is a possible D gene (6 bases). The CDR3 is 14 residues long. V lost 0 bases and J lost 6, with 12 bases in between. The V gene's germline CDR1 is ENHRY and CDR2 SYGVKD. This chain's CDR3 is CAISESGTGVEQYF. The DNA for the CDR3 is TGTGCCATCAGTGAGTCCGGGACTGGGGTCGAGCAGTACTTC.

This chain links TRBV30 with TRBJ2-7; D is ambiguous. The CDR3 length is 15 residues. V gave up 0 bases and J gave up 1 base, with 13 bases separating them. Germline V gene lookup returns CDR1 GTSNPN and CDR2 SVGIG (reference sequence). Here the CDR3 DNA reads TGTGCCTGGAGTGTGGGCTTTGCCCCTTCCTACGAGCAGTACTTC. Its protein is CAWSVGFAPSYEQYF.

The chain combines TRBV29-1 with TRBJ1-2; the match to TRBD1 covers 9 bases. CDR3 length equals 13 residues. The V segment lost 4 bases and the J segment 4 bases; nucleotides outside the gene matches: 4. Germline V gives CDR1 SQVTM, CDR2 ANQGSEA. CDR3 region: CSVGVTGGYGYTF. The CDR3 nucleotides are TGCAGCGTTGGAGTGACAGGGGGCTATGGCTACACCTTC.

V gene TRBV7-6 combines with J gene TRBJ2-1, with D possibly TRBD1 on 6 matching bases. The CDR3 covers 14 residues. Trimming removed 5 bases at V and 12 bases at J, with 20 bases between. Per the germline V gene, CDR1 is SGHVS and CDR2 is FNYEAQ. CDR3 nucleotides: TGTGCCAGCAGCCCTAGTTTCGCAGGGGATGGGCAGTTCTTC. Residues: CASSPSFAGDGQFF. Looking up the rest from reference TRBV7-6 and TRBJ2-1 gives the full variable domain: GAGVSQSPRYKVTKRGQDVALRCDPISGHVSLYWYRQALGQGPEFLTYFNYEAQQDKSGLPNDRFSAERPEGSISTLTIQRTEQRDSAMYRCASSPSFAGDGQFFGPGTRLTVL.

This clonotype was observed a single time. The rearrangement uses TRBV28 and TRBJ1-2; tentatively, D is TRBD1 (5 bases). Germline V CDR1 and CDR2: MDHEN, SYDVKM. V lost 2 bases, J lost 5 bases, and 18 bases lay in between. CDR3 length equals 16 residues. CDR3 sequence reads: CASSLSGQGLGYGYTF. DNA of the CDR3: TGTGCCAGCAGTTTAAGTGGGCAGGGTTTGGGGTATGGCTACACCTTC.

This clonotype was counted between two and nine times. V gene TRBV29-1 combines with J gene TRBJ1-2; D gene unclear. The CDR3 is 13 amino acids. The germline V and J ends were trimmed by 0 bases and 5 bases, with 10 bases remaining between them. In germline, CDR1 is SQVTM, CDR2 ANQGSEA. The CDR3 DNA reads as TGCAGCGTTGAAGAATTTTCGGGATATGGCTACACCTTC. Translating it yields CSVEEFSGYGYTF.

This clonotype was seen only a few times. This chain connects TRBV7-3 to TRBJ1-2; the match to TRBD1 covers 9 bases. The CDR3 contains 17 residues. V lost 0 bases and J lost 5; bases outside the gene matches: 10. From germline, CDR1 is SGHTA and CDR2 FQGTGA. CDR3 sequence: CASSLTRIQGASYGYTF. The DNA for the CDR3 is TGTGCCAGCAGCTTAACGAGAATACAGGGGGCGAGTTATGGCTACACCTTC.

This chain's CDR3 is CASMPSSSYEQYF. The DNA of the CDR3 is TGTGCCAGCATGCCCTCCTCCTCCTACGAGCAGTACTTC. The V gene is TRBV3-1, the J gene TRBJ2-7; D remains ambiguous. The ends were cut back, 7 bases at V and 0 bases at J, with 10 bases in the middle. Germline V gene lookup returns CDR1 LGHDT and CDR2 YNNKEL (reference sequence). This CDR3 is built from 13 residues.

This rearrangement joins TRBV28 to TRBJ2-3, with D unclear. V lost 3 bases and J 3 bases, leaving 25 bases between the germline ends. The CDR3 consists of 19 residues. Germline CDR1 reads MDHEN; CDR2 reads SYDVKM. The CDR3 loop reads CASSFEFWSDGPKTDTQYF. The CDR3 nucleotides read TGTGCCAGCAGTTTCGAATTTTGGTCCGACGGACCCAAAACAGATACGCAGTATTTT.

The chain employs TRBV13 and TRBJ1-5, with D hard to call. Trimming took off 5 bases at V and 6 bases at J, with 11 bases between the two ends. This CDR3 spans 13 amino acids. CDR1 is PRHDT and CDR2 is FYEKMQ in the germline V gene (reference sequence). The CDR3 nucleotides read TGTGCCAGCAGCCCCCAAAAGTCTCAGCCCCAGCATTTT. Protein product: CASSPQKSQPQHF. The entire variable domain, with the rest obtained from reference TRBV13 and TRBJ1-5, is as follows: AAGVIQSPRHLIKEKRETATLKCYPIPRHDTVYWYQQGPGQDPQFLISFYEKMQSDKGSIPDRFSAQQFSDYHSELNMSSLELGDSALYFCASSPQKSQPQHFGDGTRLSIL.

The chain couples TRBV2 to TRBJ1-1, with 8 bases fitting TRBD1. This CDR3 region has 18 residues. CDR1 is SNHLY and CDR2 is FYNNEI in the germline V gene. The ends lost 6 bases at V and 0 bases at J; junction bases unmatched: 15. The CDR3, as DNA: TGTGCCAGCAGCCTCGACCCCCGGACAGGGACCCTGAACACTGAAGCTTTCTTT. Translation: CASSLDPRTGTLNTEAFF. Combining the CDR3 with reference TRBV2 and TRBJ1-1 gives the whole variable domain EPEVTQTPSHQVTQMGQEVILRCVPISNHLYFYWYRQILGQKVEFLVSFYNNEISEKSEIFDDQFSVERPDGSNFTLKIRSTKLEDSAMYFCASSLDPRTGTLNTEAFFGQGTRLTVV.